The present T cell receptor beta chain was sequenced within a study of immune evolution from preneoplasia to lung adenocarcinoma. Germline CDR1 MNHNS, CDR2 SASEGT. The CDR3 is 14 residues long. Trimming shortened V by 6 bases and J by 1 base, and 12 bases separated the two germline ends. Notes on this clone: Its antigen is unknown.

Generated by immunoSEQ multiplex PCR, the TCRdb table keeps only in-frame clones and is missing some. The data show around 7,000 clones, 79% seen once. Study-level findings and limits: Top clone share appeared to fall from AAH through AIS, MIA, adenocarcinoma.

Input material: FFPE adjacent normal lung tissue. The clonotype comes from an older person with lung adenocarcinoma. V gene TRBV6-1 combines with J gene TRBJ1-1, with D possibly matching TRBD1 (6 bases). The CDR3 sequence: CASRADSRNTEAFF. Written as DNA, the CDR3 is TGTGCCAGCAGGGCGGACAGTAGGAACACTGAAGCTTTCTTT.